This T cell receptor beta chain emerged from a study of shared clonotypes between healthy human individuals. Study-wide context: A donor's plate count was three for CD4 naive and three for CD4 memory; CD8 naive had two and CD8 memory one.

Study results and limitations: Four donors shared about 4.8% of their naive CD4 clonotypes.

TCRdb keeps only in-frame clones here, not all; method: immunoSEQ multiplex PCR. The data contain around 1.5 million clones, 98% of them singletons. Comment on this clone: Its matching antigen is unknown.

The CDR3 extends over 13 amino acids. CDR1 is SGHRS and CDR2 is YFSETQ in the germline V gene. Trimming took off 4 bases at V and 2 bases at J, with 8 bases between the two ends. CD4+ cells were split into CD45RA+ naive and CD45RA-negative memory subsets. V is TRBV5-1 and J is TRBJ2-3; D not resolved. The TCR sequence derives from a man aged 25 to 40 in good health. The sample was naive CD4+ T cells sorted from blood. Described subset: CD45RA+ positively selected. CDR3 loop: CASSPQPTDTQYF. DNA of the CDR3: TGCGCCAGCAGCCCCCAACCCACAGATACGCAGTATTTT.